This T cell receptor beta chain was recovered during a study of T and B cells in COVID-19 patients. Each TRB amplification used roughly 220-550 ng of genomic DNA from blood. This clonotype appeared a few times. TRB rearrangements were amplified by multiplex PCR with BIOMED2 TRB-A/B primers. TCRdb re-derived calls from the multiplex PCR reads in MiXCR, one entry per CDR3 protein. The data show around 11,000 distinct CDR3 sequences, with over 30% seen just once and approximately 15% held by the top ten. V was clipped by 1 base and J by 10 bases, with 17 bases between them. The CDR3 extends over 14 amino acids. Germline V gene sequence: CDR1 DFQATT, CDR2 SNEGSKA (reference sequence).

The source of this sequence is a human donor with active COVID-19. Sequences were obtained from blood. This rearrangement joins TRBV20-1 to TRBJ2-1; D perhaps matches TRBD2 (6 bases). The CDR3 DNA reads TGCAGTGCTAGAGCGGGCGGGATCCTAGGGGAGCAGTTCTTC. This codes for CSARAGGILGEQFF.